The clone carrying this T cell receptor beta chain was observed a handful of times. Its antigen is unidentified. The sample originates from a study of T-cell reconstitution after alpha-beta-depleted transplantation in children. Study-level results: There were some patients whose high TCRbeta diversity at day 60 came from surviving recipient T cells and thymic progenitors. Several hundred expanded graft clones reportedly gave rise to the alpha-beta T cells present about two months after transplant. T-cell numbers and diversity one year post-transplant derived largely from freshly generated T cells.

From germline, CDR1 is SEHNR and CDR2 FQNEAQ (reference sequence). The CDR3 is made up of 13 amino acids. The ends were cut back, 5 bases at V and 6 bases at J, with 12 bases in the middle. The library targeted TCRbeta and was prepared with unique molecular identifiers. MiXCR was run by TCRdb on the PCR reads, yielding one entry per CDR3 protein. The repertoire includes roughly 100,000 distinct CDR3 sequences, about 6% of them detected once, and 6.1% sits in the top ten. The sequence was collected from a female patient aged 2-10 years who had a stem cell transplant for Fanconi anemia, so the T cells may come from the graft donor. This chain connects TRBV7-9 to TRBJ2-3; either TRBD1 or TRBD2 may supply D (6 bases each). Sequences were derived from PBMCs, mostly from graft donor cells, sampled 60 days after TCRalphabeta/CD19-depleted stem cell transplant. The CDR3 coding sequence is TGTGCCAGCAGCCGGGGGCTCGCGGATACGCAGTATTTT. This encodes CASSRGLADTQYF.